This T cell receptor (beta chain) was sequenced for a study of cytomegalovirus exposure and HLA in healthy donors. Trimming removed 11 bases at V and 0 bases at J, with 14 bases between. CDR3 length: 14 residues. The germline V gene encodes CDR1 MNHEY and CDR2 SMNVEV (reference sequence). This table comes from immunoSEQ multiplex PCR, and its TCRdb copy is limited to in-frame clones, with some not included. In the table there are 65,000 to 100,000 clones, roughly 93% of which are singletons. The sequenced sample was PBMCs. This sequence originates from a young woman in good health and CMV-seronegative. The chain uses TRBV27 and TRBJ1-5, with a possible D match to TRBD1 (5 bases). The CDR3 DNA reads as TGTGCCTCTTCAGACGGGGGTAGCAATCAGCCCCAGCATTTT. It is translated as CASSDGGSNQPQHF.